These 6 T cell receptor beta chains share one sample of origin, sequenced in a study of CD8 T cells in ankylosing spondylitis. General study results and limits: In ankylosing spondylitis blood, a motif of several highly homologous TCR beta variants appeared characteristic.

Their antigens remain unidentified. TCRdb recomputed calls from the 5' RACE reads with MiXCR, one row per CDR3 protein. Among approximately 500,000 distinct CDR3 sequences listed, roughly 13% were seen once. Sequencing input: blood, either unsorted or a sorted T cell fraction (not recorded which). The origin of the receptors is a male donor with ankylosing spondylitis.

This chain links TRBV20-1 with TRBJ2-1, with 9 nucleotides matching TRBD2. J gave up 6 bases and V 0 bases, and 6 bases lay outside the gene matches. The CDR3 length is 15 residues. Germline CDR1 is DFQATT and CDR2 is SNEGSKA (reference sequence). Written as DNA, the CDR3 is TGCAGTGCTAGAGATCGGCTAGCGGGAATCAATGAGCAGTTCTTC. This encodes CSARDRLAGINEQFF.

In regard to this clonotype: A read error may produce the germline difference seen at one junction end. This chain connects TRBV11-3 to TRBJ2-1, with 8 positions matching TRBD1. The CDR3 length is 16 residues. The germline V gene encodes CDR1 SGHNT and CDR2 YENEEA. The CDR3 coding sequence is TGTGCCAGCAGCATAGACTACAGGGGGTATCGGAATGAGCAGTTCTTC. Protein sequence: CASSIDYRGYRNEQFF. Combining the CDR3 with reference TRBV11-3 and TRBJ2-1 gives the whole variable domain EAGVVQSPRYKIIEKKQPVAFWCNPISGHNTLYWYLQNLGQGPELLIRYENEEAVDDSQLPKDRFSAERLKGVDSTLKIQPAELGDSAVYLCASSIDYRGYRNEQFFGPGTRLTVL.

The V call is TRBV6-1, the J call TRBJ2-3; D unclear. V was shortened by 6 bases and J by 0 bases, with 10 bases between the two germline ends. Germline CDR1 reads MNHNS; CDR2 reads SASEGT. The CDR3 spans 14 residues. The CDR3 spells CASRGLLSTDTQYF. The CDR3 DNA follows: TGTGCCAGCAGAGGCCTCCTAAGCACAGATACGCAGTATTTT.

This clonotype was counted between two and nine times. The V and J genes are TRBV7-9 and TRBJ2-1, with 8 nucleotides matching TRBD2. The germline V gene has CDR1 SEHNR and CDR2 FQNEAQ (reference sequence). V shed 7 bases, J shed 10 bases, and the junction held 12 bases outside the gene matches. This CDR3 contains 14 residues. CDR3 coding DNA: TGTGCCAGCATCGAATTGACTAGCGCCGCAGAGCAGTTCTTC. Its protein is CASIELTSAAEQFF.

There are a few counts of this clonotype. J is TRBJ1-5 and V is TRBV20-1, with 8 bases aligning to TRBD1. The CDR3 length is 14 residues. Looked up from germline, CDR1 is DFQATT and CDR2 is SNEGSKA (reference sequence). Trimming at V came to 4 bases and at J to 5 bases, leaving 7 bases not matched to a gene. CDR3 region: CSAIDRGGYQPQHF. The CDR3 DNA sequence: TGCAGTGCTATAGACAGGGGTGGGTATCAGCCCCAGCATTTT.

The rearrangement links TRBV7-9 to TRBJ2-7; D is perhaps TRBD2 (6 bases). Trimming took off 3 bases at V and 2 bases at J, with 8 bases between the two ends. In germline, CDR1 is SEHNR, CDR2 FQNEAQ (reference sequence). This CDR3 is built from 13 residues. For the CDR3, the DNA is TGTGCCAGCAGCTTCGGGAGACCCTACGAGCAGTACTTC. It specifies CASSFGRPYEQYF.